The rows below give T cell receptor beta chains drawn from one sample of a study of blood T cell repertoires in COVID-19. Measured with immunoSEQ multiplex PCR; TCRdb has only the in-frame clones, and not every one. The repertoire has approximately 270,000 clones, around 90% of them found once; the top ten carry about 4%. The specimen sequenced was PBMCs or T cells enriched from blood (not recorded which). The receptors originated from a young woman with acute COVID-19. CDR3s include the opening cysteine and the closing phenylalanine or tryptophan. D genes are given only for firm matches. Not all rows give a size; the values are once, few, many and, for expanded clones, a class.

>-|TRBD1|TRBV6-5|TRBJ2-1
TGTGCCAGCAGACCGTCGGGACAGGAAGGCAATGAGCAGTTCTTC
CASRPSGQEGNEQFF
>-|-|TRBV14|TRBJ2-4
TGTGCCAGCAGCCAAGATTCGACAGGAAAAACATTTCAGTACTTC
CASSQDSTGKTFQYF
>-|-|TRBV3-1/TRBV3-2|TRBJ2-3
TGTGCCAGCAGCCAAGGTCCGACTAGTGCAGATACGCAGTATTTT
CASSQGPTSADTQYF
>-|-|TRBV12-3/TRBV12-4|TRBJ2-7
TGTGCCAGCAGTTACGGGATCTCCTACGAGCAGTACTTC
CASSYGISYEQYF
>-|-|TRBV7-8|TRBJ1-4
TGTGCCAGCAGCTTGGAGGGGGGGATTGAAAAACTGTTTTTT
CASSLEGGIEKLFF
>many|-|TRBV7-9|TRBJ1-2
TGTGCCAGCAGCTCGGACAGTACCACTAACTATGGCTACACCTTC
CASSSDSTTNYGYTF
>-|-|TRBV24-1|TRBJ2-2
TGTGCCACCAGTGATCCTAGCGACAACACCGGGGAGCTGTTTTTT
CATSDPSDNTGELFF
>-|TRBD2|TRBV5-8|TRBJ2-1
TGTGCCAGCAGCCCCGAACTAGCGGACTACAATGAGCAGTTCTTC
CASSPELADYNEQFF
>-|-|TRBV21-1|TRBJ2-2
TGTGCCAGCAGCAACCCAGACACAAACACCGGGGAGCTGTTTTTT
CASSNPDTNTGELFF
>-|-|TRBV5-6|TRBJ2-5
TGTGCCAGCAGCGGGAAGGGGGTGGAAGAGACCCAGTACTTC
CASSGKGVEETQYF
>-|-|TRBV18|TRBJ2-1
TGTGCCAGCTCACCGACTAGCTCCTACAATGAGCAGTTCTTC
CASSPTSSYNEQFF
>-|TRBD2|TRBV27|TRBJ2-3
TGTGCCAGCAGTGTAGGAGCGGGATTTAGCACAGATACGCAGTATTTT
CASSVGAGFSTDTQYF
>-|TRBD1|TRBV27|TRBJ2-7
TGTGCCAGCAGTATAGGACAGGGGTCCTACGAGCAGTACTTC
CASSIGQGSYEQYF
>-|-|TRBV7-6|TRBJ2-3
TGTGCCAGCAGCATACTCAGGGGAACAGATACGCAGTATTTT
CASSILRGTDTQYF
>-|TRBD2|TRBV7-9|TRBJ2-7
TGTGCCACCGAAATGAGCGGGAGGGTTTACGAGCAGTACTTC
CATEMSGRVYEQYF
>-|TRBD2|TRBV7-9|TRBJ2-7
TGTGCCAGCAGCTTAGTAGGACTAGCGGGAGCCGGGAACGAGCAGTACTTC
CASSLVGLAGAGNEQYF
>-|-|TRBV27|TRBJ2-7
TGTGCCAGCAGTTCTTCTAGCAGTCGCTACGAGCAGTACTTC
CASSSSSSRYEQYF
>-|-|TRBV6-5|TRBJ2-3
TGTGCCAGCAGTTATTATGCGGGGGCCTCAGATACGCAGTATTTT
CASSYYAGASDTQYF
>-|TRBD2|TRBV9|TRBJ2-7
TGTGCCAGCAGCCCCGGGACTAGCGGGATCTCCTACGAGCAGTACTTC
CASSPGTSGISYEQYF
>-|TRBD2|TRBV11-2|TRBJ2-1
TGTGCCAGCAGCTTAGCCTCGACTAGCGGGTCCTACAATGAGCAGTTCTTC
CASSLASTSGSYNEQFF
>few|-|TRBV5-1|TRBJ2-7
TGCGCCAGCAGCTTGTATCCCCCGGGGGACGGAGCCTACGAGCAGTACTTC
CASSLYPPGDGAYEQYF
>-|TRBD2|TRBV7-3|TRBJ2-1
TGTGCCAGCAGCTTAATTGCTAGCGGTAGGGATGAGCAGTTCTTC
CASSLIASGRDEQFF
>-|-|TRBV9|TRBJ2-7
TGTGCCAGCAGCGCGGCCCAGGGCTACGAGCAGTACTTC
CASSAAQGYEQYF
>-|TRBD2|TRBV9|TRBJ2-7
TGTGCCAGCAGCCCGGGACTAGCGGGAAACAGCGAGCAGTACTTC
CASSPGLAGNSEQYF
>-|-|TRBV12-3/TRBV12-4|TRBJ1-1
TGTGCCAGCAGTCCGGTGAACACTGAAGCTTTCTTT
CASSPVNTEAFF
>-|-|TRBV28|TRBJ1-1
TGTGCCAGCAGTTTAATCGTCGGCAGACAGTTGAGAACTGAAGCTTTCTTT
CASSLIVGRQLRTEAFF
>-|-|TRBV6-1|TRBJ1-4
TGTGCCAGCAGTGAATTCGGTACAACTAATGAAAAACTGTTTTTT
CASSEFGTTNEKLFF
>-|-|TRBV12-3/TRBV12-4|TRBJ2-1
TGTGCCAGCAAACCGGGACTTTACAATGAGCAGTTCTTC
CASKPGLYNEQFF
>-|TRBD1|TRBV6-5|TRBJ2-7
TGTGCCAGCAGTTACTCTGCGGGACAGGGGTACGAGCAGTACTTC
CASSYSAGQGYEQYF
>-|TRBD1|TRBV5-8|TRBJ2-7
TGTGCCAGTCCAAACAGGGGCCCCTACGAGCAGTACTTC
CASPNRGPYEQYF
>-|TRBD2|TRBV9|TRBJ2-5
TGTGCCAGCAGCGTAGGGGTAGCGGGGTCCCCCCTTCCAGAGACCCAGTACTTC
CASSVGVAGSPLPETQYF
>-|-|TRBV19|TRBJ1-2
TGTGCCAGTAGTCCTGGTTTTACCTATGACTATGGCTACACCTTC
CASSPGFTYDYGYTF
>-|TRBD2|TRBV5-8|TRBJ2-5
TGTGCCAGCAGTCGCGGACTAGCGGGATCCCGGGGGGAGACCCAGTACTTC
CASSRGLAGSRGETQYF
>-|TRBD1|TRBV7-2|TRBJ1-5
TGTGCCAGCAGCCCCGCTCCAACCGAACAGGGGGATCAGCCCCAGCATTTT
CASSPAPTEQGDQPQHF
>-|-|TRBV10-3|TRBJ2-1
TGTGCCATCAGTGTCCCCGGGACTCCGTACAATGAGCAGTTCTTC
CAISVPGTPYNEQFF
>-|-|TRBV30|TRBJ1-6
TGTGCCTGGACTGGGGGGAAATTAGAGGGGATTAATTCACCCCTCCACTTT
CAWTGGKLEGINSPLHF
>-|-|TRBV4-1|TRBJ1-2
TGCGCCAGCAGCCAAGGGGGAGAGCCCTATGGCTACACCTTC
CASSQGGEPYGYTF
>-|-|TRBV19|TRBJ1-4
TGTGCCAGTTCAGTGGGCGAAAAACTGTTTTTT
CASSVGEKLFF
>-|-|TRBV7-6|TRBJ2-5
TGTGCCAGCAGCCTAGGGGGAGGGGCTGGGGAGACCCAGTACTTC
CASSLGGGAGETQYF
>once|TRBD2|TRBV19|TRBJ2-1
TGTGCCAGTAGCCCACCTCCCCTAGCGGGATACAATGAGCAGTTCTTC
CASSPPPLAGYNEQFF
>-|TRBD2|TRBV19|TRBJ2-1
TGTGCCAGTAGTGCTAGCGGGAGAGATAGGAATGAGCAGTTCTTC
CASSASGRDRNEQFF
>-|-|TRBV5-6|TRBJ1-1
TGTGCCAGCAGCTTGGACACGAACACTGAAGCTTTCTTT
CASSLDTNTEAFF
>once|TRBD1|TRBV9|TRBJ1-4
TGTGCCAGCAGCGTAGGGGGACAGATACATAATGAAAAACTGTTTTTT
CASSVGGQIHNEKLFF
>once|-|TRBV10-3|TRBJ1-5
TGTGCCATCAGTGAGTCAGCCGATCAGCCCCAGCATTTT
CAISESADQPQHF
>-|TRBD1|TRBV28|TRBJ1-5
TGTGCCAGCAGATCTCAGGGGGCTCAGCCCCAGCATTTT
CASRSQGAQPQHF
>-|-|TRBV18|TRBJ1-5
TGTGCCAGCTCACCAGCGGCAGCCCACAATCAGCCCCAGCATTTT
CASSPAAAHNQPQHF
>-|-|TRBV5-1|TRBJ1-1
TGCGCCAGCAGCCTCTTAGGGGGAGCAAACACTGAAGCTTTCTTT
CASSLLGGANTEAFF
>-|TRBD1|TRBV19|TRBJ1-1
TGTGCCAGTAGTACGCAGGGGGCACCCACTGAAGCTTTCTTT
CASSTQGAPTEAFF
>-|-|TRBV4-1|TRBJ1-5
TGCGCCAGCAGCCCCCGGGACCCAGGGGCGTATAGCAATCAGCCCCAGCATTTT
CASSPRDPGAYSNQPQHF
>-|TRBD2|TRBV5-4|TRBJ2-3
TGTGCCAGCAGCTCTAGCGGGACCACAGATACGCAGTATTTT
CASSSSGTTDTQYF
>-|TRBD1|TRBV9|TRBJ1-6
TGTGCCAGCAGCGATTACCCGGGACAGGGATTTCTTAGGTATAATTCACCCCTCCACTTT
CASSDYPGQGFLRYNSPLHF
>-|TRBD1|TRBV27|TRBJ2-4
TGTGCCAGCAGCCAACTCGGGACAGGACTGTACTTC
CASSQLGTGLYF
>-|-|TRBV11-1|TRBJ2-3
TGTGCCAGCAGCGGAGGGGCCGCAGATACGCAGTATTTT
CASSGGAADTQYF
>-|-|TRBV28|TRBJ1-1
TGTGCCAGCGAGGCAAACAGGGCTCCGGGCACTGAAGCTTTCTTT
CASEANRAPGTEAFF
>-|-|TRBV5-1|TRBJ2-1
TGCGCCAGCAGCAAAACTAGCCCCCCCAGCAATGAGCAGTTCTTC
CASSKTSPPSNEQFF
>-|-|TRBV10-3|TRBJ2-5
TGTGCCATCAGTGACGGCGGGAAGGAGACCCAGTACTTC
CAISDGGKETQYF
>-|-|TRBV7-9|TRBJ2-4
TGTGCCAGCAGCTTACTAGAGGCCGGGGCCAAAAACATTCAGTACTTC
CASSLLEAGAKNIQYF
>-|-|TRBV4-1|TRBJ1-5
TGCGCCAGCAGCCAAGGCGCGTCCAGCAATCAGCCCCAGCATTTT
CASSQGASSNQPQHF
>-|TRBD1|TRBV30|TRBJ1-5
TGTGCCTGGAGGGGGACAGGGACCGTGGGGCCCCAGCATTTT
CAWRGTGTVGPQHF